Sequencing of this T cell receptor beta chain was carried out in a study of chemoradiotherapy in HPV16-positive cancers. Findings and caveats of the study: Better recurrence-free survival went with HPV-responsive T-cell expansion in HPV16-positive patients. During treatment, candidate HPV-specific clones and E7-related motifs expanded in tumor.

Repertoires were sampled repeatedly during chemoradiotherapy. Remarks on this clone: Antigen: not known.

Germline loops: CDR1 SGDLS, CDR2 YYNGEE. This CDR3 is built from 14 residues. V was clipped by 4 bases and J by 4 bases, with 14 bases between them. Produced via immunoSEQ multiplex PCR; TCRdb's table is partial and in-frame only. The sample has about 20,000 clones; around nine tenths are singletons. Source: blood, taken from a patient who underwent chemoradiotherapy. The sequence was obtained from a human donor with HPV-associated anogenital cancer. The V gene is TRBV9, the J gene TRBJ1-2, with D possibly matching TRBD1 (6 bases). The CDR3 DNA is TGTGCCAGCAGCCCCTGGAGGGGGACCTATGGCTACACCTTC. Translation: CASSPWRGTYGYTF.